Listed below are T cell receptor beta chains from one sample, sequenced in a study of blood T cell repertoires in COVID-19. Only in-frame clones appear in the TCRdb table, and some are missing; sequencing was by immunoSEQ multiplex PCR. Of roughly 130,000 clones in the sample, 84% were seen once. Sample: peripheral blood. The receptor source for this set is a woman aged 25 to 39 who had recovered from COVID-19. CDR3s include the opening cysteine and the closing phenylalanine or tryptophan. The D gene is left open where the match is weak. Some rows have no size entry. The others give once, few or many, or a class for an expanded clone.

clone size	V gene	D gene	J gene	CDR3 DNA	CDR3 protein
NA	TRBV25-1	NA	TRBJ1-2	TGTGCCAGCAGTGAATATAATCTCGGGGAAGGCTACACCTTC	CASSEYNLGEGYTF
NA	TRBV2	TRBD2	TRBJ2-7	TGTGCCAGCAGTGAAGACCTTACTAGCGGATCCTACGAGCAGTACTTC	CASSEDLTSGSYEQYF
NA	TRBV5-1	NA	TRBJ2-3	TGCGCCAGCAGCTTGAGAAAACTAGAGAGCACAGATACGCAGTATTTT	CASSLRKLESTDTQYF
NA	TRBV20-1	TRBD1	TRBJ1-1	TGCAGTGCTAGTAGACAGGGCTCAAACACTGAAGCTTTCTTT	CSASRQGSNTEAFF
once	TRBV3-1/TRBV3-2	NA	TRBJ1-1	TGTGCCAGCAGCCGGGAGTTCGGCGGTGAAGCTTTCTTT	CASSREFGGEAFF
NA	TRBV20-1	NA	TRBJ1-5	TGCAGTGCTAGTTATGTCGGTAGCAATCAGCCCCAGCATTTT	CSASYVGSNQPQHF
NA	TRBV7-6	TRBD2	TRBJ2-1	TGTGCCAGCAGCCACGGGGGGAGCTCCTACAATGAGCAGTTCTTC	CASSHGGSSYNEQFF
NA	TRBV27	NA	TRBJ1-6	TGTGCCAGCAGTTTCTATGGACAGAGTGATAATTCACCCCTCCACTTT	CASSFYGQSDNSPLHF
NA	TRBV4-1	NA	TRBJ2-2	TGCGCCAGCAGCCACCGACTAGTGGGCACCGGGGAGCTGTTTTTT	CASSHRLVGTGELFF
NA	TRBV5-1	TRBD1	TRBJ1-1	TGCGCCAGCAACTCCGGGACAGGGTCGGCTTTCTTT	CASNSGTGSAFF
NA	TRBV5-1	NA	TRBJ2-2	TGCGCCAGCAGCTTGGCCGGGAACACCGGGGAGCTGTTTTTT	CASSLAGNTGELFF
NA	TRBV7-6	TRBD2	TRBJ2-7	TGTGCCAGCAGCTTAAGAGGACTAGCGGGAGCGGAGCAGTACTTC	CASSLRGLAGAEQYF
few	TRBV19	NA	TRBJ1-1	TGTGCCAGTAGTATAGTTTTATCGGGGTTGAGCACTGAAGCTTTCTTT	CASSIVLSGLSTEAFF
NA	TRBV6-5	TRBD2	TRBJ2-5	TGTGCCAGCGCCTGGGGGGGAGAGACCCAGTACTTC	CASAWGGETQYF
NA	TRBV5-1	NA	TRBJ1-4	TGCGCCAGCAGCTTTGGAACGGGTAATGAAAAACTGTTTTTT	CASSFGTGNEKLFF
NA	TRBV6-5	TRBD2	TRBJ2-3	TGTGCCAGAACCGGGACTAGCGGGGGGTCAGATACGCAGTATTTT	CARTGTSGGSDTQYF
NA	TRBV11-2	NA	TRBJ2-5	TGTGCCAGCAGCCGACAGTTTGAGACCCAGTACTTC	CASSRQFETQYF
NA	TRBV4-2	TRBD2	TRBJ2-7	TGTGCCAGCAGCCTCGCAAGTTACTCCGGGACTAGCGGGGGCCGTAGCTCCTACGAGCAGTACTTC	CASSLASYSGTSGGRSSYEQYF
NA	TRBV27	TRBD1	TRBJ1-2	TGTGCCAGCAGTCTGGACAGGCGATATGGCTACACCTTC	CASSLDRRYGYTF
NA	TRBV7-3	NA	TRBJ1-2	TGTGCCAGCAGCCCCGGTGGGGGGGGCTACACCTTC	CASSPGGGGYTF
NA	TRBV6-5	NA	TRBJ2-4	TGTGCCAGCAGCAACCCGCGGACAGTGGGGAACATTCAGTACTTC	CASSNPRTVGNIQYF
NA	TRBV6-1	TRBD2	TRBJ2-1	TGTGCCAGCAGTGATTCAAAAAAAGCGGGAGGGATCCCCAATGAGCAGTTCTTC	CASSDSKKAGGIPNEQFF
NA	TRBV30	NA	TRBJ1-1	TGTGCCTGGAGACAACCGGGAAGCACCAACACTGAAGCTTTCTTT	CAWRQPGSTNTEAFF
once	TRBV7-2	TRBD1	TRBJ1-2	TGTGCCAGCAGCTTGGGACAGAGCTATGGCTACACCTTC	CASSLGQSYGYTF
once	TRBV24-1	NA	TRBJ1-5	TGTGCCACCGGCGGGGGGCTGGGCAATCAGCCCCAGCATTTT	CATGGGLGNQPQHF
NA	TRBV6-5	NA	TRBJ1-1	TGTGCCAGCAGTTACTCAGACAGAAGCACTGAAGCTTTCTTT	CASSYSDRSTEAFF
NA	TRBV6-2/TRBV6-3	TRBD1	TRBJ1-2	TGTGCCAGCAGTTCTCCGGGACAGGGTGGTCAAGGCTATGGCTACACCTTC	CASSSPGQGGQGYGYTF
NA	TRBV9	NA	TRBJ2-6	TGTGCCAGCAGCGTATTATCCGGAGAGGGGGCCAACGTCCTGACTTTC	CASSVLSGEGANVLTF
NA	TRBV4-1	TRBD2	TRBJ2-6	TGCGCCAGCAGCCAAGATGACGAGGCTAGCGGAAGCTCTGGGGCCAACGTCCTGACTTTC	CASSQDDEASGSSGANVLTF
NA	TRBV28	NA	TRBJ2-6	TGTGCCAGCATTTCTCCCACCTTGACGACAGGCTTCACTGGGGCCAACGTCCTGACTTTC	CASISPTLTTGFTGANVLTF
few	TRBV6-5	NA	TRBJ1-3	TGTGCCAGCAGTCTCGACGCGGCTGGAAACACCATATATTTT	CASSLDAAGNTIYF
many	TRBV2	NA	TRBJ1-1	TGTGCCAGCAGTGAATTCGAGGAGGAGAACACTGAAGCTTTCTTT	CASSEFEEENTEAFF
NA	TRBV19	TRBD2	TRBJ2-1	TGTGCCAGTAGTATTTCCCCTCTAGCGGGAGATAAAAAGTTCTTC	CASSISPLAGDKKFF
NA	TRBV5-1	TRBD1	TRBJ1-3	TGCGCCAGCAGCTTGCGGCCCGGGACAGACGGAAACACCATATATTTT	CASSLRPGTDGNTIYF
NA	TRBV19	TRBD1	TRBJ1-2	TGTGCCAGTAGTATCCCGGACAGGGGATTCTATGGCTACACCTTC	CASSIPDRGFYGYTF
NA	TRBV6-5	TRBD1	TRBJ1-2	TGTGCCAGCAAATCCGGGACAGAGGGTGGCTACACCTTC	CASKSGTEGGYTF
NA	TRBV27	NA	TRBJ1-5	TGTGCCAGCTCGGACAGCCCAATGGGATATAGCAATCAGCCCCAGCATTTT	CASSDSPMGYSNQPQHF
NA	TRBV5-1	NA	TRBJ2-2	TGCGCCAGCAGCAGGGTGGAGGTGAACACCGGGGAGCTGTTTTTT	CASSRVEVNTGELFF
few	TRBV30	TRBD1	TRBJ2-7	TGTGCCTGGAGTGATTCGAGGACAGGCTACGAGCAGTACTTC	CAWSDSRTGYEQYF
NA	TRBV19	TRBD2	TRBJ2-7	TGTGCCAGTAGTATAAGACTAGCGGGAGGATACGAGCAGTACTTC	CASSIRLAGGYEQYF
NA	TRBV6-5	TRBD1	TRBJ1-5	TGTGCCAGCACCCAGATGGACAGGAACAATCAGCCCCAGCATTTT	CASTQMDRNNQPQHF
once	TRBV19	TRBD2	TRBJ2-2	TGTGCCACCAACGGGGGGGGTGGTGGCACCGGGGAGCTGTTTTTT	CATNGGGGGTGELFF
NA	TRBV5-8	NA	TRBJ1-5	TGTGCCAGCAGCTTGTTCCGAATCGCGAATCAGCCCCAGCATTTT	CASSLFRIANQPQHF
NA	TRBV5-4	TRBD1	TRBJ1-2	TGTGCCAGCAGCTTGGGACAGGGTGGATTTTATGGCTACACCTTC	CASSLGQGGFYGYTF
NA	TRBV11-2	NA	TRBJ1-3	TGTGCCAGCAGCTTAGTATCCGTTCTTGGAAACACCATATATTTT	CASSLVSVLGNTIYF